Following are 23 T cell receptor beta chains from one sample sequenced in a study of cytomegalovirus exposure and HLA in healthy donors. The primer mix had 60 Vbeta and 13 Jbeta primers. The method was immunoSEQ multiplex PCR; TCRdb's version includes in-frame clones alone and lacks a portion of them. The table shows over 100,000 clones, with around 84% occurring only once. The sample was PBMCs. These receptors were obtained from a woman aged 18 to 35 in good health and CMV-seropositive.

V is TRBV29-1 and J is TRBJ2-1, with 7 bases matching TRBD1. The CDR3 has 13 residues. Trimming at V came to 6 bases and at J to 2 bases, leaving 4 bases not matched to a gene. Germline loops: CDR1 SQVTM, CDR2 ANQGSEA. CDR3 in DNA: TGCAGCGTGGGGGACAGTCCCTACAATGAGCAGTTCTTC. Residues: CSVGDSPYNEQFF.

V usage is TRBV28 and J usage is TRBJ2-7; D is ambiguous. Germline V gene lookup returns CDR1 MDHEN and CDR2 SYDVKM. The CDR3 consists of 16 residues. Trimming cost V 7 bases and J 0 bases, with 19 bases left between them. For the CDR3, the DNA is TGTGCCAGCAATTCCCTTGGAGCATCCCTCTCCTACGAGCAGTACTTC. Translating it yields CASNSLGASLSYEQYF.

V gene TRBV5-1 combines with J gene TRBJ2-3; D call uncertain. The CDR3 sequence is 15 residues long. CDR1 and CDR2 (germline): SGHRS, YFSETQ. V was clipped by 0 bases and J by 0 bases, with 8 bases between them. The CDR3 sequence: CASSLAGSSTDTQYF. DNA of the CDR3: TGCGCCAGCAGCTTGGCCGGTAGTAGCACAGATACGCAGTATTTT.

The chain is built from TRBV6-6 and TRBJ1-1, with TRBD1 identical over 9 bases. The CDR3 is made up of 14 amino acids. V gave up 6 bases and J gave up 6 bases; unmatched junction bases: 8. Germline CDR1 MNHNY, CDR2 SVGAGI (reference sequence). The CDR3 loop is CASREGQGISEAFF. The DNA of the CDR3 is TGTGCCAGCAGGGAAGGACAGGGGATCTCTGAAGCTTTCTTT.

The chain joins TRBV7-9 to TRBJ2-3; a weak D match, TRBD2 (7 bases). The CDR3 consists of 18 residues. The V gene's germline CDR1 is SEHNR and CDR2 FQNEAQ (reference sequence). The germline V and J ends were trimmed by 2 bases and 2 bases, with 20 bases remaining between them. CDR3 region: CASSLPILAGAHTDTQYF. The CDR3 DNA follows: TGTGCCAGCAGCTTACCAATTCTGGCGGGGGCCCACACAGATACGCAGTATTTT.

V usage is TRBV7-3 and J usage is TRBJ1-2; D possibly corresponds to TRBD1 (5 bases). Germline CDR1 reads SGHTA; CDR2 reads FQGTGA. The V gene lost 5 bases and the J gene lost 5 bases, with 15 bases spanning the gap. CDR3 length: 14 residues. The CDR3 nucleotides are TGTGCCAGCAGCCCTGGGGCTAACCCTTATGGCTACACCTTC. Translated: CASSPGANPYGYTF.

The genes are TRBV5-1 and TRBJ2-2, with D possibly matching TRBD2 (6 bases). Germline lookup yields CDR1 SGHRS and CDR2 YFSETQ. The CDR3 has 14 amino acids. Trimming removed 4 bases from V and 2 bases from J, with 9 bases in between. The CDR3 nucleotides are TGCGCCAGCAGCCGCGGGGATAACACCGGGGAGCTGTTTTTT. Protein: CASSRGDNTGELFF.

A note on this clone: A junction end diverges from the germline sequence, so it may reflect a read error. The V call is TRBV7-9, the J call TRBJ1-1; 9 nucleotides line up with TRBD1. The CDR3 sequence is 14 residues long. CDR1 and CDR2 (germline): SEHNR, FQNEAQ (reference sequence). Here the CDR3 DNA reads TGTTCCAGCGGGGAGACAGGGGGGGACACTGAAGCTTTCTTT. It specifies CSSGETGGDTEAFF.

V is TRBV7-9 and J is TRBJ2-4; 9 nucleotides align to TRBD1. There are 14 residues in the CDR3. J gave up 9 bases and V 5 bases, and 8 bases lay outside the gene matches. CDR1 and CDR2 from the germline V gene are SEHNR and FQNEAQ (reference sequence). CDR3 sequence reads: CASSPDRGESIQYF. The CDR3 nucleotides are TGTGCCAGCAGCCCGGACAGGGGCGAAAGCATTCAGTACTTC.

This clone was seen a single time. CDR3 in DNA: TGTGCCAGCAGTGGGGACAGGGGAGATACGCAGTATTTT. It encodes CASSGDRGDTQYF. The V and J genes are TRBV6-1 and TRBJ2-3; 10 bases are shared with TRBD1. Germline CDR1 reads MNHNS; CDR2 reads SASEGT. With V trimmed by 4 bases and J by 5 bases, 0 bases remained unmatched. This CDR3 is 13 amino acids long.

The chain's CDR3 is CASSLLAGPYEQYF. The CDR3 coding sequence is TGTGCCAGCAGTCTCCTAGCGGGGCCCTACGAGCAGTACTTC. The gene calls are TRBV6-1 and TRBJ2-7; the match to TRBD2 covers 9 bases. V lost 5 bases and J lost 2; bases outside the gene matches: 4. CDR1 and CDR2 (germline): MNHNS, SASEGT. The CDR3 covers 14 residues.

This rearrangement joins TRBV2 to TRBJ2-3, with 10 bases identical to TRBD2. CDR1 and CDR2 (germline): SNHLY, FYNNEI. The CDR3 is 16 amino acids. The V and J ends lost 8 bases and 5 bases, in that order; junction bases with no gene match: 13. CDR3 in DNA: TGTGCCAGCTTTCTGGCGTTACTAGCGGGGAAAGATACGCAGTATTTT. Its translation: CASFLALLAGKDTQYF.

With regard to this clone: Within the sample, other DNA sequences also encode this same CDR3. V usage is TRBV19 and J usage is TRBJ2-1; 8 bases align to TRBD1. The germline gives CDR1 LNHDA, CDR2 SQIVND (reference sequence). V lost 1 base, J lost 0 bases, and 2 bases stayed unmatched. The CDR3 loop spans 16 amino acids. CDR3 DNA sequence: TGTGCCAGTAGTATAGGGACAGGGAGCTCCTACAATGAGCAGTTCTTC. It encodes CASSIGTGSSYNEQFF.

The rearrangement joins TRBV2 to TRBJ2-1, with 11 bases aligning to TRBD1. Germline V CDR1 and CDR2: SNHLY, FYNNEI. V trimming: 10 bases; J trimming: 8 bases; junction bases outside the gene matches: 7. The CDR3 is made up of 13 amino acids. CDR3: CATAGQGAYEQFF. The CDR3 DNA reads TGTGCCACCGCCGGACAGGGGGCCTATGAGCAGTTCTTC.

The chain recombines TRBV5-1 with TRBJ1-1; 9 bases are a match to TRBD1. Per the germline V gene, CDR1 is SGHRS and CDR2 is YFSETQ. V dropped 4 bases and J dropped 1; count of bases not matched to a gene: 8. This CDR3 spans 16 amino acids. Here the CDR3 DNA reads TGCGCCAGCAGCGCCGGGACAGGGATCGGGAACACTGAAGCTTTCTTT. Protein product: CASSAGTGIGNTEAFF.

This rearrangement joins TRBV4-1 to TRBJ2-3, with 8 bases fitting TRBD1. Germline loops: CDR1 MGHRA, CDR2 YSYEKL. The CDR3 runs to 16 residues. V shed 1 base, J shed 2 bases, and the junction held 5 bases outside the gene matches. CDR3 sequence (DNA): TGCGCCAGCAGCCAAGGCTGGGGACAGGTCACAGATACGCAGTATTTT. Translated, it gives CASSQGWGQVTDTQYF.

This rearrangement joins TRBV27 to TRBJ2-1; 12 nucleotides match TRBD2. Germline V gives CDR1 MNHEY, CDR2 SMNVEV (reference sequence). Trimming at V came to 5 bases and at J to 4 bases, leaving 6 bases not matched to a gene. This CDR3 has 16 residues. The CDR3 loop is CASSLWTSGAYNEQFF. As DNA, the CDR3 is TGTGCCAGCAGTCTATGGACTAGCGGGGCGTACAATGAGCAGTTCTTC.

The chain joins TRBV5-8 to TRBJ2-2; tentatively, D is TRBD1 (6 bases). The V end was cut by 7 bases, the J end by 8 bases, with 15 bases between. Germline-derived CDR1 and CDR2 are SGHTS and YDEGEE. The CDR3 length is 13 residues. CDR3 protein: CASRLGAIGELFF. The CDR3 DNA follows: TGTGCCAGCCGCCTGGGGGCTATTGGGGAGCTGTTTTTT.

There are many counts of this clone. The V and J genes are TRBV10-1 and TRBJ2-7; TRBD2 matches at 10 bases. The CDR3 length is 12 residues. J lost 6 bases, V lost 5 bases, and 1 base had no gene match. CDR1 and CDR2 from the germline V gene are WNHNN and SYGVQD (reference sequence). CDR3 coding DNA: TGCGCCAGCAGTAGCGGGGGGGCCGAGCAGTACTTC. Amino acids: CASSSGGAEQYF.

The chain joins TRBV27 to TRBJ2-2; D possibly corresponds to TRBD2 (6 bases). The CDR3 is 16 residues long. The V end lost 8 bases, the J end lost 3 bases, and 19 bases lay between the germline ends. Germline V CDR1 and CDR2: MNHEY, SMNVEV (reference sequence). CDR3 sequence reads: CASRPSGVWDTGELFF. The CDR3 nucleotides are TGTGCCAGCCGCCCGTCGGGGGTATGGGACACCGGGGAGCTGTTTTTT.

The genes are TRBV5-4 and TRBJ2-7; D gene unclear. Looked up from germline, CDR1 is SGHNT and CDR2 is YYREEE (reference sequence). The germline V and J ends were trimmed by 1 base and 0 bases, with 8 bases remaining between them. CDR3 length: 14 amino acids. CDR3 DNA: TGTGCCAGCAGCTTGAGTCACGGCTCCTACGAGCAGTACTTC. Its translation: CASSLSHGSYEQYF.

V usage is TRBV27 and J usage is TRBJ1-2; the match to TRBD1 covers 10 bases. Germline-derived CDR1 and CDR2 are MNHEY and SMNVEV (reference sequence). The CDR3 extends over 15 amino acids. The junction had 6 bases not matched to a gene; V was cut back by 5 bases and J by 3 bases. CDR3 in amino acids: CASSPGTGVHYGYTF. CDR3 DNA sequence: TGTGCCAGCAGTCCAGGGACAGGGGTTCACTATGGCTACACCTTC.

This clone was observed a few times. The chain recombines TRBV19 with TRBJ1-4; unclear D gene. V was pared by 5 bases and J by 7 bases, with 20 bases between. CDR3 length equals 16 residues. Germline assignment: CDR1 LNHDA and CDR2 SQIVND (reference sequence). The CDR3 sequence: CASSAVVRANGEKLFF. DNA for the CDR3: TGTGCCAGTAGTGCGGTAGTAAGAGCGAATGGTGAAAAACTGTTTTTT.